The text below deals with one T cell receptor (beta chain). Its antigen is not yet known. No base quality values were provided; no much bigger clone lies one nucleotide off. This specimen comes from a study of blood T cell repertoires in COVID-19 (dated by TCRdb to 2018 to 2020). Study-wide context: Collaborator samples came from the United States, Italy and Spain and covered acute and convalescent phases of COVID-19. The prospective study material was composed of cDNA or gDNA derived from T cells, B-cell-depleted T cells, or PBMCs. The dataset comprised deeply sampled blood TCRbeta repertoires from subjects exposed to, actively infected with, or recovered from COVID-19. The repertoires were released in a freely available public database meant as a resource for research on the immune response to SARS-CoV-2. The samples were drawn from the first 160 participants of the ongoing ImmuneRACE study and from 950 to 1,500 subjects provided by 6 global collaborators. Nearly every sample came with metadata listing a de-identified subject ID, COVID-19 status, age in years and sex. Where available, HLA class I and class II types were obtained from metadata supplied by the sample provider rather than from assay-based typing.

TCRbeta CDR3 regions were amplified from genomic DNA using the immunoSEQ Assay, a bias-controlled multiplex PCR. Per the original workflow: Within the assay, amplification of reference gene primers was used to estimate how many nucleated cells each sample contained. Sequence reads were collapsed and filtered to measure the absolute abundance of every unique TCRbeta CDR3 rearrangement. For each sample, productive Simpson clonality was calculated as the square root of Simpson's diversity index over productive rearrangements. Imported from immuneACCESS, the table was reduced by TCRdb to in-frame sequences with V and J called. These copies leave out some clones; in studies compared against another copy, an unresolved V gene accounts for under half, and the cause of the remainder is not known. The V and J calls and clone size were taken over from that table, and D and trimming were inferred from the DNA. This sample holds about 180,000 clones; around 83% were observed only once. The ten largest clones capture over 12% of the sample.

Participants in the prospective study were aged roughly 18 to 100 years, lived in approximately 26 United States geographic areas, and enrolled through a virtual design. To assign participants to cohorts, the prospective study relied on clinical history that participants themselves reported in a screening survey and a study questionnaire. Recovered participants in ImmuneRACE Cohort 3 were defined by two consecutive negative NP/OP PCR tests, clearance by a healthcare professional, or resolution of symptoms. In the prospective study, mobile phlebotomists collected whole blood, serum and a nasopharyngeal or oropharyngeal swab from each participant. Additional blood draws and questionnaires over an approximately 2-month period could optionally be provided by prospective study participants. Before DNA extraction, prospective study blood samples were shipped either frozen or at room temperature. Broader findings and caveats from the paper: The quantity of clinical and demographic metadata differed by source and by participant and was supplied without curation.

V was cut back by 4 bases and J by 1 base, leaving a gap of 10 bases between them. The CDR3 contains 14 residues, cysteine and phenylalanine counted. The entry retains the CDR3 DNA only, 42 bases that are in frame from base 1. Via the germline V gene (reference sequence), CDR1 is MNHEY and CDR2 SMNVEV. The receptor's source is a man aged 50-60 years who had recovered from COVID-19. This chain joins TRBV27 to TRBJ1-1; no confident D gene assignment can be made. The sequencing sample was made of PBMCs or T cells enriched from blood (not recorded which). The CDR3 has the sequence CASSSNLGNTEAFF. DNA sequence: TGTGCCAGCAGTTCAAATCTAGGGAACACTGAAGCTTTCTTT.